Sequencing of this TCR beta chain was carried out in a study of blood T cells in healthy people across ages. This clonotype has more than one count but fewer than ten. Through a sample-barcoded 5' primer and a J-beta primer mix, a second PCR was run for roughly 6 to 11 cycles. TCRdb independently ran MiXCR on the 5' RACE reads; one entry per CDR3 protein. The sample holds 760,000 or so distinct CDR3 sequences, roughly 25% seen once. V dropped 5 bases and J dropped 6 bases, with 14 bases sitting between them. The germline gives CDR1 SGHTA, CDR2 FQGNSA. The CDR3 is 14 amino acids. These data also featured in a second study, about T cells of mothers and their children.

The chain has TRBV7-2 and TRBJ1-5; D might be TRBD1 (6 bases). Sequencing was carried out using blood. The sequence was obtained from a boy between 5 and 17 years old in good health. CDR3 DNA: TGTGCCAGCAGCATGGACAGTCGGGGTCAGCCCCAGCATTTT. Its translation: CASSMDSRGQPQHF.